Each of the 25 T cell receptor beta chains below was sequenced from the same sample in a study of beta chain features in type 1 diabetes. Points from the study as a whole: Across all four CD4+ subsets, people with type 1 diabetes showed modestly shorter TCRB CDR3s.

No antigen has been assigned to these receptors. cDNA synthesis used the whole RNA isolate, giving expressed TCRB sequences. The protocol was immunoSEQ multiplex PCR, while the TCRdb copy is restricted to in-frame clones and leaves out a portion. The table shows 600,000 to 700,000 clones, with approximately 13% occurring only once. The sequencing input was naive CD4+ T cells from blood. The receptors here all came from a man aged 25-45 years with type 1 diabetes.

The chain is built from TRBV7-9 and TRBJ2-3; the D gene is possibly TRBD2 (6 bases). V was trimmed by 4 bases and J by 2 bases, leaving 16 bases between them. The germline gives CDR1 SEHNR, CDR2 FQNEAQ (reference sequence). This CDR3 has 16 amino acids. As DNA, the CDR3 is TGTGCCAGCAGCTCTTGGCGGGGCGGAGACACAGATACGCAGTATTTT. Translated, it gives CASSSWRGGDTDTQYF.

The sample holds a few counts of this clone. This chain links TRBV9 with TRBJ2-1; D possibly corresponds to TRBD2 (7 bases). Germline assignment: CDR1 SGDLS and CDR2 YYNGEE. The V gene lost 4 bases and the J gene lost 5 bases, with 16 bases spanning the gap. This CDR3 comprises 15 residues. DNA for the CDR3: TGTGCCAGCAGCTATGGGGGGGCTACCCACAATGAGCAGTTCTTC. As protein: CASSYGGATHNEQFF. Variable domain in full (rest from reference TRBV9 and TRBJ2-1): DSGVTQTPKHLITATGQRVTLRCSPRSGDLSVYWYQQSLDQGLQFLIQYYNGEERAKGNILERFSAQQFPDLHSELNLSSLELGDSALYFCASSYGGATHNEQFFGPGTRLTVL.

The chain is built from TRBV30 and TRBJ2-5, with D possibly TRBD1 on 6 matching bases. CDR1 is GTSNPN, CDR2 SVGIG, per germline (reference sequence). There are 14 residues in the CDR3. V was trimmed by 0 bases and J by 5 bases, leaving 13 bases between them. The CDR3 coding sequence is TGTGCCTGGAGTGTACCTGGGGGCTTGGAGACCCAGTACTTC. It yields the protein CAWSVPGGLETQYF. The entire variable domain, with the rest obtained from reference TRBV30 and TRBJ2-5, is as follows: SQTIHQWPATLVQPVGSPLSLECTVEGTSNPNLYWYRQAAGRGLQLLFYSVGIGQISSEVPQNLSASRPQDRQFILSSKKLLLSDSGFYLCAWSVPGGLETQYFGPGTRLLVL.

The table lists this clone with a few counts. The gene calls are TRBV5-1 and TRBJ2-2; a weak D match, TRBD1 (6 bases). V was trimmed by 0 bases and J by 1 base, leaving 10 bases between them. Germline loops: CDR1 SGHRS, CDR2 YFSETQ. The length of the CDR3 is 16 residues. CDR3 region: CASSLAETGNTGELFF. The CDR3 region has the DNA TGCGCCAGCAGCTTGGCCGAGACAGGGAACACCGGGGAGCTGTTTTTT.

This clone has a handful of counts. The genes are TRBV7-2 and TRBJ1-2; D gene ambiguous. CDR1 SGHTA and CDR2 FQGNSA come from the germline V gene. This CDR3 has 13 amino acids. Trimming removed 5 bases from V and 7 bases from J, with 14 bases in between. For the CDR3, the DNA is TGTGCCAGCAGCGCTGGTGCCACCGGTGGCTACACCTTC. Translating gives CASSAGATGGYTF.

There are a few counts of this clone. The CDR3 sequence: CACQQGSNQPQHF. The CDR3 coding sequence is TGTGCCTGTCAACAGGGCAGCAATCAGCCCCAGCATTTT. The chain is built from TRBV30 and TRBJ1-5, with a possible D match to TRBD1 (6 bases). This CDR3 region has 13 residues. Germline values: CDR1 GTSNPN, CDR2 SVGIG (reference sequence). V lost 6 bases, J lost 1 base, and 10 bases lay in between.

This clone has only a few counts. The V call is TRBV2, the J call TRBJ2-1; possibly TRBD2 for D (6 bases). Germline V gives CDR1 SNHLY, CDR2 FYNNEI. The CDR3 length is 13 residues. The V gene lost 0 bases and the J gene lost 9 bases, with 9 bases spanning the gap. CDR3 DNA sequence: TGTGCCAGCAGTGAAGCGCCGCGGGGTGAGCAGTTCTTC. It is translated as CASSEAPRGEQFF.

This clone has just a few counts. The chain employs TRBV6-1 and TRBJ1-2; tentative D call: TRBD1 (5 bases). Deletions cut 3 bases from V and 1 base from J, with 12 bases between. Germline lookup yields CDR1 MNHNS and CDR2 SASEGT. This CDR3 contains 15 residues. The CDR3: CASSENTGLNYGYTF. The CDR3 DNA reads TGTGCCAGCAGTGAGAATACAGGCCTTAACTATGGCTACACCTTC.

The V call is TRBV4-2, the J call TRBJ2-2, with a tentative D call TRBD2 (6 bases). This CDR3 comprises 16 residues. Trimming took off 4 bases at V and 1 base at J, with 13 bases between the two ends. The germline gives CDR1 LGHNA, CDR2 YNFKEQ. In DNA form, the CDR3 reads TGTGCCAGCAGCCGCGAAGTGGGAGGGAACACCGGGGAGCTGTTTTTT. Residues: CASSREVGGNTGELFF.

The chain recombines TRBV5-1 with TRBJ2-1; 12 nucleotides agree with TRBD2. CDR3 length: 15 amino acids. Trimming removed 1 base from V and 8 bases from J; junction bases left unmatched: 4. Germline V lookup: CDR1 SGHRS, CDR2 YFSETQ. CDR3 sequence (DNA): TGCGCCAGCAGCTTGTCTAGCGGGGGGGCCGATGAGCAGTTCTTC. Protein: CASSLSSGGADEQFF.

This clone has more than one count but fewer than ten. The chain couples TRBV2 to TRBJ2-1; the D gene could be TRBD1 or TRBD2 (5 bases each). The V end was cut by 8 bases, the J end by 11 bases, with 19 bases between. The germline V gene has CDR1 SNHLY and CDR2 FYNNEI. This CDR3 contains 13 residues. Here the CDR3 reads CASLPTTGRKQFF. CDR3 coding DNA: TGTGCCAGCCTTCCAACGACGGGGCGGAAGCAGTTCTTC. Combining the CDR3 with reference TRBV2 and TRBJ2-1 gives the whole variable domain EPEVTQTPSHQVTQMGQEVILRCVPISNHLYFYWYRQILGQKVEFLVSFYNNEISEKSEIFDDQFSVERPDGSNFTLKIRSTKLEDSAMYFCASLPTTGRKQFFGPGTRLTVL.

The chain employs TRBV2 and TRBJ2-5; D remains unclear. In germline, CDR1 is SNHLY, CDR2 FYNNEI. The CDR3 has 13 amino acids. V was cut by 1 base and J by 5 bases, with 8 bases left in between. In nucleotides, the CDR3 is TGTGCCAGCAGTGAAGGGACCCCTGAGACCCAGTACTTC. This translates into CASSEGTPETQYF.

The genes are TRBV27 and TRBJ1-2, with D unresolved. V was pared by 6 bases and J by 8 bases, with 19 bases between. This CDR3 has 14 amino acids. Germline lookup yields CDR1 MNHEY and CDR2 SMNVEV (reference sequence). CDR3 protein: CASRGWGILEGYTF. CDR3 nucleotide sequence: TGTGCCAGCAGGGGTTGGGGAATTCTTGAGGGCTACACCTTC.

This chain links TRBV7-3 with TRBJ2-6; 7 nucleotides line up with TRBD1. The CDR3 extends over 16 amino acids. V shed 2 bases and J 4 bases; nucleotides not matched to a gene: 5. In germline, CDR1 is SGHTA, CDR2 FQGTGA. The CDR3 DNA follows: TGTGCCAGCAGCTTAGCAACAGGGGTCGGGGCCAACGTCCTGACTTTC. As protein: CASSLATGVGANVLTF.

This clone has a handful of counts. The CDR3 reads CASSYSRSLNTEAFF. CDR3 DNA sequence: TGTGCCAGCAGTTACTCTAGATCGCTGAACACTGAAGCTTTCTTT. The rearrangement joins TRBV6-6 to TRBJ1-1; D is uncertain. The CDR3 totals 15 residues. V shed 0 bases and J shed 0 bases, with 8 bases lying between them. Germline V gene data show CDR1 as MNHNY and CDR2 as SVGAGI (reference sequence).

Written as DNA, the CDR3 is TGTGCCAGCTCTGAGACACCTTTTGAAAAACTGTTTTTT. Amino acids: CASSETPFEKLFF. V is TRBV10-3 and J is TRBJ1-4; D uncertain. CDR3 size: 13 residues. CDR1 and CDR2 from the germline V gene are ENHRY and SYGVKD. The V end was cut by 10 bases, the J end by 7 bases, with 16 bases between.

This clone was seen only a few times. The CDR3 sequence is CASSRQGSTEAFF. The DNA for the CDR3 is TGTGCCAGCAGCCGACAGGGGAGTACTGAAGCTTTCTTT. This chain joins TRBV27 and TRBJ1-1; 8 bases align to TRBD1. This CDR3 spans 13 amino acids. The V and J ends lost 6 bases and 5 bases, in that order; junction bases with no gene match: 5. Germline V gene data show CDR1 as MNHEY and CDR2 as SMNVEV (reference sequence).

This clone was detected only a few times. V gene TRBV4-3 combines with J gene TRBJ2-1; either TRBD1 or TRBD2 may supply D (6 bases each). The CDR3 has 14 residues. The V and J ends lost 0 bases and 12 bases respectively, with 15 bases between them. From germline, CDR1 is LGHNA and CDR2 YSLEER. CDR3 bases: TGCGCCAGCAGCCAAGATCGGGGGCCCAGGACGCAGTTCTTC. Protein: CASSQDRGPRTQFF.

This clone occurred a few times. This sample also contains other DNA sequences that code for the same CDR3. The gene calls are TRBV29-1 and TRBJ1-2; 8 bases line up with TRBD1. The CDR3 has 12 residues. CDR1 SQVTM and CDR2 ANQGSEA come from the germline V gene. With 6 bases clipped from V and 2 bases from J, the junction kept 2 bases outside the gene matches. CDR3 in amino acids: CSVGQGNYGYTF. The CDR3 DNA reads TGCAGCGTAGGACAGGGAAACTATGGCTACACCTTC.

This clone was counted a few times. The sample contains more than one DNA sequence encoding this CDR3. The chain has TRBV5-1 and TRBJ2-5; tentatively, D is TRBD1 (5 bases). The V gene lost 0 bases and the J gene lost 2 bases, with 8 bases spanning the gap. Germline V lookup: CDR1 SGHRS, CDR2 YFSETQ. This CDR3 is 14 amino acids long. CDR3 residues: CASSLGQPQETQYF. The DNA for the CDR3 is TGCGCCAGCAGCTTGGGACAGCCGCAAGAGACCCAGTACTTC.

This chain uses TRBV7-2 with TRBJ2-2; D is uncertain. The V and J ends lost 1 base and 1 base respectively, with 7 bases between them. The CDR3 totals 15 residues. Germline V gene lookup returns CDR1 SGHTA and CDR2 FQGNSA. The CDR3 loop is CASSLGQLNTGELFF. In DNA, the CDR3 is TGTGCCAGCAGCTTAGGGCAGTTGAACACCGGGGAGCTGTTTTTT.

This clone turned up a few times. CDR3 in DNA: TGTGCCAGCAGCCCCCAGGTGGGTGGCTACACCTTC. It yields the protein CASSPQVGGYTF. This sequence joins TRBV7-8 and TRBJ1-2, with D hard to call. V was shortened by 5 bases and J by 7 bases, with 11 bases between the two germline ends. The germline gives CDR1 SGHVS, CDR2 FQNEAQ. This CDR3 is built from 12 residues.

The rearrangement uses TRBV5-1 and TRBJ2-1; the match to TRBD2 covers 10 bases. Per the germline V gene, CDR1 is SGHRS and CDR2 is YFSETQ. Trimming took 3 bases from V and 5 from J; bases not matched to a gene: 8. The CDR3 runs 16 residues. CDR3 amino acids: CASSSGTSEVDNEQFF. Here the CDR3 DNA reads TGCGCCAGCAGCTCTGGGACTAGCGAAGTTGACAATGAGCAGTTCTTC.

The chain is built from TRBV27 and TRBJ2-3, with no clear D. This CDR3 is built from 12 residues. Per germline, CDR1 MNHEY and CDR2 SMNVEV (reference sequence). Trimming cost V 9 bases and J 8 bases, with 15 bases left between them. The CDR3 nucleotides read TGTGCCAGTGGGGTTAACTTAGGTACGCAGTATTTT. Amino acid sequence: CASGVNLGTQYF.

The chain is built from TRBV7-2 and TRBJ1-4, with 7 bases aligning to TRBD1. Germline trimming cut 5 bases from V and 4 bases from J; bases unmatched to any gene: 4. Germline CDR1 is SGHTA and CDR2 is FQGNSA. There are 14 residues in the CDR3. CDR3 sequence (DNA): TGTGCCAGCAGCCTCAGACAGGGTAATGAAAAACTGTTTTTT. Its protein product is CASSLRQGNEKLFF.